This TCR beta chain was obtained from a study of T cells in localized non-small cell lung cancer. The study, taken as a whole, reports: Median around 56 top-100 tumor clones were shared with paired adjacent lung. The highest T cell clonality was in uninvolved adjacent lung, above tumor.

Produced via immunoSEQ multiplex PCR; TCRdb's table is partial and in-frame only. The sample has 1,500 or so clones, roughly 23% seen once. V trimming: 7 bases; J trimming: 6 bases; junction bases outside the gene matches: 7. Germline V lookup: CDR1 SGDLS, CDR2 YYNGEE. This CDR3 is 14 amino acids long. This clone is medium-sized (0.01 to 0.1%) by share. The antigen remains unidentified. The specimen comprised lung tumor tissue, sampled before any cancer treatment. This TCR was recovered from a male donor older than 55 with stage III squamous cell lung carcinoma. The V and J genes are TRBV9 and TRBJ2-2; 9 bases line up with TRBD1. CDR3 sequence reads: CASLGGTGSGELFF. The CDR3 nucleotides are TGTGCCAGCCTCGGCGGGACAGGGTCCGGGGAGCTGTTTTTT.